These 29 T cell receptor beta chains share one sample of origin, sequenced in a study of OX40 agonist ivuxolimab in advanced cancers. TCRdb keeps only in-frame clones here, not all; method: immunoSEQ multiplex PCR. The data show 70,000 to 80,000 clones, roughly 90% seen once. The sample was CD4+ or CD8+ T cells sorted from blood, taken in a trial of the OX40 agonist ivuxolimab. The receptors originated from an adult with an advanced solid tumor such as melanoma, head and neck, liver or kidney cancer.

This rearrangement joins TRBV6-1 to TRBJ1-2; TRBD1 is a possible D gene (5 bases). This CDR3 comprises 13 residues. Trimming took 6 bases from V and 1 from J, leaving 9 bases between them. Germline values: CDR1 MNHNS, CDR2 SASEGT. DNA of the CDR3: TGTGCCAGCAGCCTGGGGGTTAACTATGGCTACACCTTC. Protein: CASSLGVNYGYTF.

This chain's CDR3 is CASSELGGFGGELFF. In nucleotides, the CDR3 is TGTGCCAGCAGTGAATTAGGAGGGTTCGGGGGGGAGCTGTTTTTT. The V call is TRBV25-1, the J call TRBJ2-2; possible D gene TRBD2, 6 bases. The V end lost 1 base, the J end lost 8 bases, and 14 bases lay between the germline ends. Germline CDR1 and CDR2: MGHDK and SYGVNS. The CDR3 contains 15 residues.

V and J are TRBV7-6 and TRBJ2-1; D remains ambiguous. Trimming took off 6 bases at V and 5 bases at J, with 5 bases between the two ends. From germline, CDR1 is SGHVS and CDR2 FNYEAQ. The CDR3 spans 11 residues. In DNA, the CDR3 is TGTGCCAGCAGTAGTAACAATGAGCAGTTCTTC. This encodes CASSSNNEQFF. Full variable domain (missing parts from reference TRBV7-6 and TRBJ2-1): GAGVSQSPRYKVTKRGQDVALRCDPISGHVSLYWYRQALGQGPEFLTYFNYEAQQDKSGLPNDRFSAERPEGSISTLTIQRTEQRDSAMYRCASSSNNEQFFGPGTRLTVL.

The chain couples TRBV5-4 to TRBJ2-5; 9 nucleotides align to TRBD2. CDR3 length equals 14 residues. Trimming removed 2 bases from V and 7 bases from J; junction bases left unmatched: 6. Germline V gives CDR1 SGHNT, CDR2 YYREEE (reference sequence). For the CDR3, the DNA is TGTGCCAGCAGCTTAGCGGGAGGAGGTACGACCCAGTACTTC. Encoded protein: CASSLAGGGTTQYF.

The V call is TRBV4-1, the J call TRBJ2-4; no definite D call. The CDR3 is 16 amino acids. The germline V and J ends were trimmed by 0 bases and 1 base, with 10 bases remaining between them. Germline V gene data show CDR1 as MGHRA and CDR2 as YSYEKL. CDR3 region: CASSQEGKGAKNIQYF. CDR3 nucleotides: TGCGCCAGCAGCCAAGAAGGGAAGGGCGCCAAAAACATTCAGTACTTC.

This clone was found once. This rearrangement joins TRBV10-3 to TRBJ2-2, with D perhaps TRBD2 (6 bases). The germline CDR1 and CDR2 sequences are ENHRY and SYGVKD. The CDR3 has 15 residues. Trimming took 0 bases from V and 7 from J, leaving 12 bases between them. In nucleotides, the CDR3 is TGTGCCATCAGTGAGTCCGGGGGTCTCGTCGGGGAGCTGTTTTTT. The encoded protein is CAISESGGLVGELFF.

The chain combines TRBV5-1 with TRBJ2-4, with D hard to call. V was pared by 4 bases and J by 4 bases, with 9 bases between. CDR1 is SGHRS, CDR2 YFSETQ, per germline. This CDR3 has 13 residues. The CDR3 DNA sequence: TGCGCCAGCAGCCAGGACCAAAAAAACATTCAGTACTTC. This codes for CASSQDQKNIQYF.

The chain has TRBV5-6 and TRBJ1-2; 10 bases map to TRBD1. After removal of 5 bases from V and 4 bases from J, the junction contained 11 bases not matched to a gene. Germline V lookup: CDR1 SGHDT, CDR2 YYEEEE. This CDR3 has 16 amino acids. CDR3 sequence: CASSFGAGQGLYGYTF. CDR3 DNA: TGTGCCAGCAGTTTTGGCGCGGGACAGGGGCTCTATGGCTACACCTTC. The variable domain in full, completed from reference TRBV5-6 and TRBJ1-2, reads DAGVTQSPTHLIKTRGQQVTLRCSPKSGHDTVSWYQQALGQGPQFIFQYYEEEERQRGNFPDRFSGHQFPNYSSELNVNALLLGDSALYLCASSFGAGQGLYGYTFGSGTRLTVV.

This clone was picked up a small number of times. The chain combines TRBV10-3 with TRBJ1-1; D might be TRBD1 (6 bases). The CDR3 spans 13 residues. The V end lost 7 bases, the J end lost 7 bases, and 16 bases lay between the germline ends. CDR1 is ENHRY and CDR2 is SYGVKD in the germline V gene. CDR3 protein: CAIKGGGGNEAFF. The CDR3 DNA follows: TGTGCCATCAAAGGGGGGGGAGGTAATGAAGCTTTCTTT.

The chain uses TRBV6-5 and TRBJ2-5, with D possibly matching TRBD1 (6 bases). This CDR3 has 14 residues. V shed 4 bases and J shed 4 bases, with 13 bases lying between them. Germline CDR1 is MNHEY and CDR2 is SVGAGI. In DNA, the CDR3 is TGTGCCAGCAGTTTGGACAGCGCGGCAGAGACCCAGTACTTC. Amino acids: CASSLDSAAETQYF.

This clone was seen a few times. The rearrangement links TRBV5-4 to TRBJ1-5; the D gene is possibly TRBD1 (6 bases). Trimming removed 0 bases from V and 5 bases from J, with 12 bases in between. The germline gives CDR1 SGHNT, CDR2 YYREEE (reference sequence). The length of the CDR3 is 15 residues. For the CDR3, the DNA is TGTGCCAGCAGCTTGGACGCACAGGGTCATCAGCCCCAGCATTTT. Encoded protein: CASSLDAQGHQPQHF.

CDR3 sequence reads: CASSLDRSTNEKLFF. The CDR3 DNA reads as TGTGCCAGCAGCCTCGACAGATCAACTAATGAAAAACTGTTTTTT. The chain uses TRBV7-9 and TRBJ1-4, with a tentative D call TRBD1 (5 bases). V was shortened by 5 bases and J by 0 bases, with 10 bases between the two germline ends. Germline V CDR1 and CDR2: SEHNR, FQNEAQ (reference sequence). The CDR3 has 15 amino acids. Full variable domain (outside the CDR3, taken from reference TRBV7-9 and TRBJ1-4): DTGVSQNPRHKITKRGQNVTFRCDPISEHNRLYWYRQTLGQGPEFLTYFQNEAQLEKSRLLSDRFSAERPKGSFSTLEIQRTEQGDSAMYLCASSLDRSTNEKLFFGSGTQLSVL.

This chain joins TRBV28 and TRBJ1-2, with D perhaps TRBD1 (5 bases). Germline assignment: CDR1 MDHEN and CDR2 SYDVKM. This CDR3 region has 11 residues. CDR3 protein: CALGANYGYTF. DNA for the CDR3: TGTGCTCTAGGGGCTAACTATGGCTACACCTTC.

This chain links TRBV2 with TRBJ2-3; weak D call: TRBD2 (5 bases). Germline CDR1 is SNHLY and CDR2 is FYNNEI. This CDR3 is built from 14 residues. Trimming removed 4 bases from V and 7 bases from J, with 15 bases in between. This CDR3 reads CASSVDGVSYTQYF. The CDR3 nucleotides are TGTGCCAGCAGTGTTGACGGGGTGTCTTATACGCAGTATTTT.

CDR3 residues: CASSAGQGWQYF. The CDR3 nucleotides are TGTGCCAGCAGCGCGGGACAGGGTTGGCAGTATTTT. This sequence joins TRBV7-9 and TRBJ2-3, with TRBD1 matching 9 bases. Germline V gene lookup returns CDR1 SEHNR and CDR2 FQNEAQ (reference sequence). The CDR3 spans 12 residues. V shed 5 bases, J shed 11 bases, and the junction held 5 bases outside the gene matches.

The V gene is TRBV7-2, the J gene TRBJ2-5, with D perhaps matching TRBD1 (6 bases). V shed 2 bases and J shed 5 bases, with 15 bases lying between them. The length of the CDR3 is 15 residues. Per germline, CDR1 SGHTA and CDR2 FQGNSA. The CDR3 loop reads CASSLRPGVDETQYF. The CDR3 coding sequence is TGTGCCAGCAGCTTACGTCCAGGGGTGGATGAGACCCAGTACTTC. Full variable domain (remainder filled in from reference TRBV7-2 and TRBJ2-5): GAGVSQSPSNKVTEKGKDVELRCDPISGHTALYWYRQSLGQGLEFLIYFQGNSAPDKSGLPSDRFSAERTGGSVSTLTIQRTQQEDSAVYLCASSLRPGVDETQYFGPGTRLLVL.

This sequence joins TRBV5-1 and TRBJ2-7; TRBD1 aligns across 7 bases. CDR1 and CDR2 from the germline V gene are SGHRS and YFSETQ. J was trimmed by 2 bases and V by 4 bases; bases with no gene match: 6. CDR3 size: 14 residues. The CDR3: CASSPRQGAYEQYF. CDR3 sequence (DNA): TGCGCCAGCAGCCCCCGACAGGGAGCCTACGAGCAGTACTTC.

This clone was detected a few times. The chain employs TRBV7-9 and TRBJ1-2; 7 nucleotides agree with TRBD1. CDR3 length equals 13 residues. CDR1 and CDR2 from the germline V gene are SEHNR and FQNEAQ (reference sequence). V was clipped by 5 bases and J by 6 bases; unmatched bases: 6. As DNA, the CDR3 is TGTGCCAGCAGCATAGACAGGGTCCATGGCTACACCTTC. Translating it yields CASSIDRVHGYTF.

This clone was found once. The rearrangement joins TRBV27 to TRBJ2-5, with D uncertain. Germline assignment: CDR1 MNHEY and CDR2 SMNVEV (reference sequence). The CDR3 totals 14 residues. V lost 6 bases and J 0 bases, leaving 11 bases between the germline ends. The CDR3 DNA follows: TGTGCCAGCAGAAAACAGATAGACCAAGAGACCCAGTACTTC. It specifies CASRKQIDQETQYF.

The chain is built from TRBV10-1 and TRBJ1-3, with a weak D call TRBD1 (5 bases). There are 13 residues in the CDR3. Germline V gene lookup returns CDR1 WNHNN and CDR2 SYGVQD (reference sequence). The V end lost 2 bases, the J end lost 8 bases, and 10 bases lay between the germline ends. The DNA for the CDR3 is TGCGCCAGCAGTGAGAGGACATCAGACACCATATATTTT. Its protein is CASSERTSDTIYF.

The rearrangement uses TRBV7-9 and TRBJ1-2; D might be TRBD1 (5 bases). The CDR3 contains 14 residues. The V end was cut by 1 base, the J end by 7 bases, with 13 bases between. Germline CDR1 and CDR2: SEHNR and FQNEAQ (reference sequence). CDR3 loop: CASSLGVGQGGYTF. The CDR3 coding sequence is TGTGCCAGCAGCTTAGGAGTAGGGCAGGGTGGCTACACCTTC.

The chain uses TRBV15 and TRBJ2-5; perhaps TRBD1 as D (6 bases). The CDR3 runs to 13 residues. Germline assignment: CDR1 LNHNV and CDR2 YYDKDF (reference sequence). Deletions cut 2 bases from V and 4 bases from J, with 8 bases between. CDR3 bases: TGTGCCACCAGCAGATCCAGGGGAGAGACCCAGTACTTC. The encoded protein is CATSRSRGETQYF.

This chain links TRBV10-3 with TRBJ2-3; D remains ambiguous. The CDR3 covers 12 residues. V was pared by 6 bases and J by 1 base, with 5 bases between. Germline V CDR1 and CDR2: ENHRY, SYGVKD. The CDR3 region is CAIRQGTDTQYF. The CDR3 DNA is TGTGCCATCAGGCAGGGCACAGATACGCAGTATTTT.

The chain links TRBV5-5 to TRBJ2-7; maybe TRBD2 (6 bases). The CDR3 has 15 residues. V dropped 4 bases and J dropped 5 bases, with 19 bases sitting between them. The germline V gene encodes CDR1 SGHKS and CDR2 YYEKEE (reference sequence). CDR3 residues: CASSPDGGGVHEQYF. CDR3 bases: TGTGCCAGCAGCCCCGACGGCGGCGGGGTCCACGAGCAGTACTTC. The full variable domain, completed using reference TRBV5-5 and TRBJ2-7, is DAGVTQSPTHLIKTRGQQVTLRCSPISGHKSVSWYQQVLGQGPQFIFQYYEKEERGRGNFPDRFSARQFPNYSSELNVNALLLGDSALYLCASSPDGGGVHEQYFGPGTRLTVT.

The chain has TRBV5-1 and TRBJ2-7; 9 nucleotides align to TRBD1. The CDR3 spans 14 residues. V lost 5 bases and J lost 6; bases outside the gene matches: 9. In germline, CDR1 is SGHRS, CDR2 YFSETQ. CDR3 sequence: CASRAGQGSSEQYF. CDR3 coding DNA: TGCGCCAGCAGGGCGGGACAGGGTTCGTCCGAGCAGTACTTC.

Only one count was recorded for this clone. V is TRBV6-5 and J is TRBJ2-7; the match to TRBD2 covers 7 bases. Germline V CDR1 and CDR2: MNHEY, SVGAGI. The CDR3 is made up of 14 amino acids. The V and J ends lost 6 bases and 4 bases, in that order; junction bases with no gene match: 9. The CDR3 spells CASSPAGRSYEQYF. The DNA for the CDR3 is TGTGCCAGCAGCCCAGCGGGGAGGTCTTACGAGCAGTACTTC.

CDR3 in amino acids: CASSQGTGTSGRDTQYF. The CDR3 region has the DNA TGTGCCAGCAGCCAAGGGACCGGGACTAGCGGGAGAGATACGCAGTATTTT. V gene TRBV4-2 combines with J gene TRBJ2-3, with 14 bases identical to TRBD2. This CDR3 contains 17 residues. After removal of 1 base from V and 5 bases from J, the junction contained 5 bases not matched to a gene. Germline CDR1 reads LGHNA; CDR2 reads YNFKEQ.

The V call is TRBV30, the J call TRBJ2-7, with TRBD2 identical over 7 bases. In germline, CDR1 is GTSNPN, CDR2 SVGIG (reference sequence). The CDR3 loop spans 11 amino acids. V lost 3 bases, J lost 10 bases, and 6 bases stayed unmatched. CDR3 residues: CAWSSGRDQYF. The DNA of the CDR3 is TGTGCCTGGAGCTCTGGGAGGGACCAGTACTTC.

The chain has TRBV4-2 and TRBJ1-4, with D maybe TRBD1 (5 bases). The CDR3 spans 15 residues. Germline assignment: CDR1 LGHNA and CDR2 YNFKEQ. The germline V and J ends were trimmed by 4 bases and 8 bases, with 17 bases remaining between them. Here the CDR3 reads CASSLRDENKEKLFF. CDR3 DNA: TGTGCCAGCAGCCTCCGGGACGAAAATAAAGAAAAACTGTTTTTT.